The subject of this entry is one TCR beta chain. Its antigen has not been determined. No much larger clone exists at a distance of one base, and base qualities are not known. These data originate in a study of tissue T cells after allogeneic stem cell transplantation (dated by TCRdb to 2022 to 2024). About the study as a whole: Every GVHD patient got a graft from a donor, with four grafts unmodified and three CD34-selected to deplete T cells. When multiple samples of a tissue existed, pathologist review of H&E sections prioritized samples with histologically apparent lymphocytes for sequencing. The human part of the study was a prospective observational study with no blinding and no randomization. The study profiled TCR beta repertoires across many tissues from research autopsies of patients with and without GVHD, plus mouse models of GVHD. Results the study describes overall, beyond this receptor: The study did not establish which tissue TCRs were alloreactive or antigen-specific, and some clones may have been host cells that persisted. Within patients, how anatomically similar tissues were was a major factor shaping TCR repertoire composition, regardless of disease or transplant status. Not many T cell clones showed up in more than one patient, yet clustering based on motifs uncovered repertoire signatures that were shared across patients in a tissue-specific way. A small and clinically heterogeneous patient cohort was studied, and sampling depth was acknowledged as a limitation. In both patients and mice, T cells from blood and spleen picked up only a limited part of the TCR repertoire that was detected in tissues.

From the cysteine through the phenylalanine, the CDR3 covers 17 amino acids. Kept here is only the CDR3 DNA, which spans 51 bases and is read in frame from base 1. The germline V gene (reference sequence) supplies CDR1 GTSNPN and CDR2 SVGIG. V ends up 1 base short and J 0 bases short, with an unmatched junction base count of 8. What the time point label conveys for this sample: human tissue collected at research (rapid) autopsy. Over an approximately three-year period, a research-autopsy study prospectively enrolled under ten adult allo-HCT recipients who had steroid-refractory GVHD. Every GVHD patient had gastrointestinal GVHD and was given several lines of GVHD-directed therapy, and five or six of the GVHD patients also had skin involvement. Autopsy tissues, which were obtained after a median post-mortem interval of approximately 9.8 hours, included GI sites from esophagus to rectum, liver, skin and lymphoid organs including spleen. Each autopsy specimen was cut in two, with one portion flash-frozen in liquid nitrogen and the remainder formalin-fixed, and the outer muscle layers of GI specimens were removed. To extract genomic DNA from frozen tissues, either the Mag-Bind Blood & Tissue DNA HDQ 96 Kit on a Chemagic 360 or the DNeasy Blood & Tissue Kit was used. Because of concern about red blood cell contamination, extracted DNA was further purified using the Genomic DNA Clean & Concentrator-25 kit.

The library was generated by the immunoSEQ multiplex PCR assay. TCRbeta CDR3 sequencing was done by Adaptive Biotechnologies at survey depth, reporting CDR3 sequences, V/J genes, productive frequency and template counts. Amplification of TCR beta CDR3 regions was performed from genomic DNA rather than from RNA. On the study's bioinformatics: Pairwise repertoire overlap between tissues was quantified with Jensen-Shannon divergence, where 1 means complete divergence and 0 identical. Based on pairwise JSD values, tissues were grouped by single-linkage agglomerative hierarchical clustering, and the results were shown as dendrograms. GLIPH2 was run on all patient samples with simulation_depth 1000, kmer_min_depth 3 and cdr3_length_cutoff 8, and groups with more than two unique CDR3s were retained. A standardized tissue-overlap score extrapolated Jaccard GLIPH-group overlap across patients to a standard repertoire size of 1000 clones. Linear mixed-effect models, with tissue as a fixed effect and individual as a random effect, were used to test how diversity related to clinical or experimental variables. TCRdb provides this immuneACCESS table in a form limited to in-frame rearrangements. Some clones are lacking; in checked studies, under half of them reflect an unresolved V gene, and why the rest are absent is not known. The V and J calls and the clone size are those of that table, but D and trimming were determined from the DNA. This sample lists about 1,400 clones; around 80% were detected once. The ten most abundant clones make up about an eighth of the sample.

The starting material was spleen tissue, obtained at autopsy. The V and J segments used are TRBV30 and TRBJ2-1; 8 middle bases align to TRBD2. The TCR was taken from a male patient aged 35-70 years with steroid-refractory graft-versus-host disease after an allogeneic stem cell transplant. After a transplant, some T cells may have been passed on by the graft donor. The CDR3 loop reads CAWSGLAGPSSYNEQFF. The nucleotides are TGTGCCTGGAGTGGGCTAGCGGGTCCAAGCTCCTACAATGAGCAGTTCTTC.